Presented here are 22 T cell receptor beta chains from one specimen sequenced in a study of spatial heterogeneity in lung cancer. TCRdb recomputed calls from the 5' RACE reads with MiXCR, one row per CDR3 protein. Among about 1,500 distinct CDR3 sequences, 7% to 9.5% were seen once, and the ten largest hold 10%. Time point noted: sample taken at primary tumor resection. Sequencing was performed on whole RNA extracted from tumor and nontumor lung tissue, or from frozen PBMC, and the material was left unsorted. Here the sequenced sample was normal lung tissue next to the tumor, taken at surgery. The origin of the receptors is a female donor with early-stage non-small cell lung cancer.

Ten or more counts support this clonotype. Since the library was made to target alpha chains, this beta chain is a stray read and its abundance is not meaningful. V is TRBV6-5 and J is TRBJ1-4, with D unclear. The CDR3 sequence is 13 residues long. Germline V gene data show CDR1 as MNHEY and CDR2 as SVGAGI. Trimming left V 7 bases short and J 7 bases short, with 13 bases between. As DNA, the CDR3 is TGTGCCAGCAAACCCCCGGGGATTGAAAAACTGTTTTTT. It translates to CASKPPGIEKLFF.

This clonotype qualifies as medium-sized. This beta chain came through as a stray read in a library set up for alpha chains, and its size says little. The chain uses TRBV5-5 and TRBJ1-1; D unclear. The length of the CDR3 is 13 residues. The V gene's germline CDR1 is SGHKS and CDR2 YYEKEE (reference sequence). V lost 4 bases, J lost 4 bases, and 11 bases lay in between. The CDR3 nucleotides are TGTGCCAGCAGCCTTAACAGCGCCACTGAAGCTTTCTTT. Translated, it gives CASSLNSATEAFF.

By its share, this clonotype is large. Because the library targeted alpha chains, this beta chain is an off-target read whose size means little. CDR3 region: CASSVVTGSKAEQYF. CDR3 in DNA: TGTGCCAGCAGCGTCGTTACAGGTTCTAAGGCCGAGCAGTACTTC. The chain uses TRBV7-9 and TRBJ2-7; perhaps TRBD1 as D (5 bases). The V gene's germline CDR1 is SEHNR and CDR2 FQNEAQ (reference sequence). V lost 5 bases to trimming and J lost 6 bases, with 20 bases between them. CDR3 size: 15 residues.

This clonotype is classed as medium-sized. Because the library targeted alpha chains, this beta chain is an off-target read whose size means little. The chain carries TRBV19 and TRBJ1-4; unclear D gene. V dropped 6 bases and J dropped 7 bases, with 18 bases sitting between them. Germline CDR1 reads LNHDA; CDR2 reads SQIVND (reference sequence). The CDR3 contains 15 residues. The CDR3 reads CASSRLGPAGEKLFF. As DNA, the CDR3 is TGTGCCAGTAGCCGCCTTGGGCCCGCGGGTGAAAAACTGTTTTTT.

Concerning this clonotype itself: This beta chain came through as a stray read in a library set up for alpha chains, and its size says little. J is TRBJ2-2 and V is TRBV2, with 11 positions matching TRBD1. Looked up from germline, CDR1 is SNHLY and CDR2 is FYNNEI. V trimming: 7 bases; J trimming: 5 bases; junction bases outside the gene matches: 6. The CDR3 is 15 amino acids. The CDR3 DNA reads as TGTGCCAGCACCGGCGGGACAGGGGGGACCGGGGAGCTGTTTTTT. Translating it yields CASTGGTGGTGELFF.

This clonotype ranks as medium-sized. A library prepared for alpha chains yielded this beta chain as an off-target read; its size is of little meaning. The V call is TRBV6-1, the J call TRBJ2-1; no clear D. The germline V and J ends were trimmed by 7 bases and 4 bases, with 11 bases remaining between them. Looked up from germline, CDR1 is MNHNS and CDR2 is SASEGT. CDR3 size: 13 residues. The CDR3, as DNA: TGTGCCAGCATGAATCTCGGGTACAATGAGCAGTTCTTC. Translation: CASMNLGYNEQFF.

Notes on this clonotype: This beta chain turned up in a library designed for alpha chains; as an off-target read, its abundance says little. The rearrangement uses TRBV18 and TRBJ1-1, with D unclear. Between the trimmed V and J ends, which lost 3 bases and 10 bases, there was a span of 15 bases. The CDR3 is made up of 13 amino acids. Germline CDR1 and CDR2: KGHSH and LQKENI. The CDR3 DNA reads as TGTGCCAGCTCACCCTTGCCTCACAGCGGAGCTTTCTTT. Protein: CASSPLPHSGAFF.

This clonotype is medium-sized by share. This beta chain appears as a stray read in a library generated for alpha chains; its size is not informative. The chain couples TRBV6-1 to TRBJ2-5; 9 bases agree with TRBD2. Germline CDR1 is MNHNS and CDR2 is SASEGT. The CDR3 length is 14 residues. V lost 4 bases and J lost 5; bases outside the gene matches: 5. DNA of the CDR3: TGTGCCAGCAGTGCCGGGACTAGCAGGGAGACCCAGTACTTC. It specifies CASSAGTSRETQYF.

This clonotype is judged medium-sized. This beta chain appears as a stray read in a library generated for alpha chains; its size is not informative. The chain has TRBV29-1 and TRBJ2-3; 12 nucleotides match TRBD2. The CDR3 runs to 15 residues. V lost 5 bases to trimming and J lost 2 bases; unmatched junction nucleotides: 5. Germline CDR1 reads SQVTM; CDR2 reads ANQGSEA. DNA of the CDR3: TGCAGCGTTCGCGGACTAGCGGGGTCCACAGATACGCAGTATTTT. Its protein product is CSVRGLAGSTDTQYF.

This clonotype is judged large. A library made for alpha chains picked up this beta chain off target, so its size means little. The CDR3 is CSASPRGGGYEQYF. The CDR3 region has the DNA TGCAGTGCTAGCCCCCGGGGGGGAGGTTACGAGCAGTACTTC. This chain links TRBV20-1 with TRBJ2-7; 8 bases map to TRBD2. V lost 3 bases and J lost 4; bases outside the gene matches: 8. Germline loops: CDR1 DFQATT, CDR2 SNEGSKA (reference sequence). This CDR3 is 14 amino acids long.

By sample fraction, this clonotype is medium-sized. Since it is a stray read in a library aimed at alpha chains, this beta chain has a size that is not meaningful. CDR3 sequence reads: CASDRLYGYTF. CDR3 nucleotide sequence: TGTGCCAGTGACAGACTATATGGCTACACCTTC. This chain uses TRBV5-8 with TRBJ1-2; perhaps TRBD1 as D (5 bases). The length of the CDR3 is 11 residues. The germline CDR1 and CDR2 sequences are SGHTS and YDEGEE. V lost 8 bases, J lost 5 bases, and 10 bases lay in between.

This clonotype is large. This beta chain is a stray sequence in a library constructed for alpha chains; its clone size is not meaningful. V gene TRBV29-1 combines with J gene TRBJ2-5; either TRBD1 or TRBD2 may fit D (5 bases each). The CDR3 has 13 residues. Germline loops: CDR1 SQVTM, CDR2 ANQGSEA. V was cut by 4 bases and J by 4 bases, with 13 bases left in between. The CDR3 coding sequence is TGCAGCGTTGTACCCGGGACCCCAGAGACCCAGTACTTC. This encodes CSVVPGTPETQYF.

Many counts were recorded for this clonotype. As an off-target read in a library built for alpha chains, this beta chain has a frequency of little significance. This chain connects TRBV11-2 to TRBJ2-3; unclear D gene. The CDR3 runs to 15 residues. Germline V gene lookup returns CDR1 SGHAT and CDR2 FQNNGV. Trimming pared 3 bases from V and 0 bases from J, leaving 10 bases between. The CDR3 DNA follows: TGTGCCAGCAGCTTCTTAACAGCTAGCACAGATACGCAGTATTTT. The encoded protein is CASSFLTASTDTQYF.

This clonotype is deemed medium-sized. Little can be read into the size of this beta chain, an off-target read in a library designed for alpha chains. The chain has TRBV19 and TRBJ2-2, with D unresolved. CDR3 size: 13 residues. The ends were cut back, 10 bases at V and 6 bases at J, with 15 bases in the middle. Per the germline V gene, CDR1 is LNHDA and CDR2 is SQIVND (reference sequence). CDR3 bases: TGTGCCACCGCGATCTACTCCCCCGGGGAGCTGTTTTTT. Its protein product is CATAIYSPGELFF.

This clonotype is termed medium-sized. A library prepared for alpha chains yielded this beta chain as an off-target read; its size is of little meaning. The rearrangement uses TRBV5-6 and TRBJ2-7; D remains unclear. Trimming removed 1 base from V and 3 bases from J, with 14 bases in between. The CDR3 totals 15 residues. Germline lookup yields CDR1 SGHDT and CDR2 YYEEEE. The CDR3 DNA reads TGTGCCAGCAGCTTGTTTGCCACATATGGCTACGAGCAGTACTTC. This translates into CASSLFATYGYEQYF.

This clonotype is labeled as medium-sized. In a library made to pick up alpha chains, this beta chain is a stray read with a size that means little. This chain links TRBV6-5 with TRBJ1-1; 7 nucleotides agree with TRBD1. The V and J ends lost 11 bases and 5 bases, in that order; junction bases with no gene match: 11. The CDR3 totals 13 residues. CDR1 MNHEY and CDR2 SVGAGI come from the germline V gene. The CDR3 DNA reads as TGTGCCTGCAAGGGGGCTGGGAGAACTGAAGCTTTCTTT. This sequence encodes CACKGAGRTEAFF.

As to this clonotype: A library prepared for alpha chains yielded this beta chain as an off-target read; its size is of little meaning. CDR3 nucleotide sequence: TGCAGTGCTAGAGGAGGGAACACTGAAGCTTTCTTT. As protein: CSARGGNTEAFF. The chain joins TRBV20-1 to TRBJ1-1; D call uncertain. Germline V CDR1 and CDR2: DFQATT, SNEGSKA (reference sequence). Between the trimmed V and J ends, which lost 1 base and 1 base, there was a span of 4 bases. The CDR3 loop spans 12 amino acids.

In its sample, this clonotype ranks as medium-sized. This beta chain is a stray read from a library made for alpha chains; its abundance is not meaningful. The rearrangement joins TRBV7-2 to TRBJ2-5; a possible D gene is TRBD2 (6 bases). The V gene's germline CDR1 is SGHTA and CDR2 FQGNSA. The ends were cut back, 1 base at V and 7 bases at J, with 13 bases in the middle. The CDR3 spans 14 residues. CDR3 amino acids: CASSLERVRGTQYF. The CDR3 nucleotides read TGTGCCAGCAGCTTAGAGAGAGTGCGGGGGACCCAGTACTTC. The full variable domain, in which reference TRBV7-2 and TRBJ2-5 provide the parts outside the CDR3, is GAGVSQSPSNKVTEKGKDVELRCDPISGHTALYWYRQSLGQGLEFLIYFQGNSAPDKSGLPSDRFSAERTGGSVSTLTIQRTQQEDSAVYLCASSLERVRGTQYFGPGTRLLVL.

This clonotype is medium-sized. Because this beta chain is a stray read in a library intended to capture alpha chains, its abundance should not be given much weight. V gene TRBV12-3 or TRBV12-4 combines with J gene TRBJ1-1; D not resolved. Trimming pared 4 bases from V and 4 bases from J, leaving 13 bases between. The length of the CDR3 is 14 residues. CDR3 DNA sequence: TGTGCCAGCAGTTCGGATTTAGGAGGCACTGAAGCTTTCTTT. Translation: CASSSDLGGTEAFF.

This clonotype ranks as medium-sized (0.01 to 0.1%). Found in a library prepared for alpha chains, this beta chain is an off-target read, and its abundance has little meaning. The CDR3 region has the DNA TGTGCCATCAGTGTAGGGCAGGGGAGAGTACAAGAGACCCAGTACTTC. Translation gives CAISVGQGRVQETQYF. J is TRBJ2-5 and V is TRBV10-3; D may be TRBD1 (6 bases). Trimming took 4 bases from V and 2 from J, leaving 17 bases between them. This CDR3 is built from 16 residues. Germline CDR1 is ENHRY and CDR2 is SYGVKD.

Turning to this clonotype: Within a library made for alpha chains, this beta chain is off target, and its count is uninformative. The chain combines TRBV12-3 or TRBV12-4 with TRBJ1-1; D is uncertain. The CDR3 has 13 amino acids. V lost 6 bases and J 11 bases, leaving 19 bases between the germline ends. The CDR3 reads CASSPRTLGGAFF. DNA of the CDR3: TGTGCCAGCAGCCCGCGGACCCTAGGTGGGGCTTTCTTT.

As concerns this clonotype: This beta chain was picked up by a library intended for alpha chains and is off target, so its count carries little meaning. The chain is built from TRBV2 and TRBJ2-1; D unresolved. The germline CDR1 and CDR2 sequences are SNHLY and FYNNEI. Trimming removed 3 bases at V and 5 bases at J, with 11 bases between. The CDR3 is 14 residues long. The CDR3 is CASSDLMGNNEQFF. CDR3 nucleotide sequence: TGTGCCAGCAGTGACCTGATGGGTAACAATGAGCAGTTCTTC. Full variable domain (outside the CDR3, taken from reference TRBV2 and TRBJ2-1): EPEVTQTPSHQVTQMGQEVILRCVPISNHLYFYWYRQILGQKVEFLVSFYNNEISEKSEIFDDQFSVERPDGSNFTLKIRSTKLEDSAMYFCASSDLMGNNEQFFGPGTRLTVL.